These T cell receptor beta chains were read from a single sample in a study of T cells in Graves' hyperthyroidism and ophthalmopathy. MiXCR, run by TCRdb on the multiplex PCR reads, gives a single entry per CDR3 protein. The table records approximately 430,000 distinct CDR3 sequences, around a sixth of them present only once. The sample was blood. These receptors all come from a young woman with Graves' hyperthyroidism. Both conserved end residues are part of each CDR3. Fields, in order: clone size, J gene, V gene, D gene, CDR3 protein, CDR3 DNA. D genes are given only for firm matches. Not every row has a clone size; where given, it reads once, few, many or a size class.

clone_size: few; j_call: TRBJ2-2; v_call: TRBV6-1; d_call: -; cdr3_aa: CASWKTAGELFF; cdr3_nt: TGTGCCAGCTGGAAGACAGCCGGGGAACTGTTTTTT
clone_size: many; j_call: TRBJ2-7; v_call: TRBV6-2/TRBV6-3; d_call: -; cdr3_aa: CASMGVVGNEQYF; cdr3_nt: TGTGCCAGCATGGGGGTAGTCGGCAACGAGCAGTACTTC
clone_size: few; j_call: TRBJ1-6; v_call: TRBV28; d_call: -; cdr3_aa: CASSLSLAGRIHF; cdr3_nt: TGTGCCAGCAGCCTCTCCCTGGCAGGGCGAATCCACTTT
clone_size: few; j_call: TRBJ1-2; v_call: TRBV2; d_call: TRBD1; cdr3_aa: CASRDRVSNYGYTF; cdr3_nt: TGTGCCAGCAGAGACAGGGTTTCTAACTATGGCTACACCTTC
clone_size: -; j_call: TRBJ2-3; v_call: TRBV10-3; d_call: TRBD2; cdr3_aa: CAITQGLAGDTDTQYF; cdr3_nt: TGTGCCATCACCCAGGGACTAGCGGGGGACACAGATACGCAGTATTTT
clone_size: few; j_call: TRBJ2-7; v_call: TRBV29-1; d_call: TRBD1; cdr3_aa: CSVAPGTGDEQYF; cdr3_nt: TGCAGCGTTGCCCCCGGGACAGGGGACGAGCAGTACTTC
clone_size: -; j_call: TRBJ2-7; v_call: TRBV11-2; d_call: -; cdr3_aa: CASSPGSEFPYEQYF; cdr3_nt: TGTGCCAGCAGCCCCGGATCGGAGTTCCCCTACGAGCAGTACTTC
clone_size: many; j_call: TRBJ1-2; v_call: TRBV5-1; d_call: -; cdr3_aa: CASSFGDGSYGYTF; cdr3_nt: TGCGCCAGCAGCTTCGGTGACGGATCCTATGGCTACACCTTC
clone_size: -; j_call: TRBJ1-1; v_call: TRBV29-1; d_call: -; cdr3_aa: CSVMPNTEAFF; cdr3_nt: TGCAGCGTCATGCCGAACACTGAAGCTTTCTTT
clone_size: many; j_call: TRBJ2-3; v_call: TRBV7-9; d_call: -; cdr3_aa: CASGFITDTQYF; cdr3_nt: TGTGCCAGCGGTTTCATCACAGATACGCAGTATTTT
clone_size: many; j_call: TRBJ2-1; v_call: TRBV5-5; d_call: TRBD2; cdr3_aa: CASSLDSGTSGNEQFF; cdr3_nt: TGTGCCAGCAGCTTAGATTCCGGGACTAGTGGCAATGAGCAGTTCTTC
clone_size: many; j_call: TRBJ1-5; v_call: TRBV28; d_call: -; cdr3_aa: CASSPPGRNQPQHF; cdr3_nt: TGTGCCAGCAGTCCACCCGGACGCAATCAGCCCCAGCATTTT
clone_size: -; j_call: TRBJ2-1; v_call: TRBV3-1; d_call: TRBD2; cdr3_aa: CASSQGGGAPYNEQFF; cdr3_nt: TGTGCCAGCAGCCAAGGGGGAGGGGCCCCATACAATGAGCAGTTCTTC
clone_size: few; j_call: TRBJ1-3; v_call: TRBV20-1; d_call: -; cdr3_aa: CSARDYRGKGSSGNTIYF; cdr3_nt: TGCAGTGCTAGAGATTATAGGGGGAAGGGGAGCTCTGGAAACACCATATATTTT
clone_size: few; j_call: TRBJ2-1; v_call: TRBV19; d_call: -; cdr3_aa: CASSIARGQEQFF; cdr3_nt: TGTGCCAGTAGTATAGCACGGGGTCAGGAGCAGTTCTTC
clone_size: many; j_call: TRBJ2-2; v_call: TRBV2; d_call: TRBD2; cdr3_aa: CASTRTSGSIGELFF; cdr3_nt: TGTGCCAGCACCAGGACTAGCGGGAGTATCGGGGAGCTGTTTTTT
clone_size: few; j_call: TRBJ2-5; v_call: TRBV10-3; d_call: TRBD2; cdr3_aa: CAISESISGGQETQYF; cdr3_nt: TGTGCCATCAGTGAGTCGATCAGCGGGGGGCAAGAGACCCAGTACTTC
clone_size: -; j_call: TRBJ2-2; v_call: TRBV9; d_call: TRBD1; cdr3_aa: CASSASPLGQGGTGELFF; cdr3_nt: TGTGCCAGCAGCGCCAGTCCTCTCGGACAGGGGGGGACCGGGGAGCTGTTTTTT
clone_size: -; j_call: TRBJ1-1; v_call: TRBV6-1; d_call: -; cdr3_aa: CASSLFAMNTEAFF; cdr3_nt: TGTGCCAGCAGTTTATTTGCGATGAACACTGAAGCTTTCTTT
clone_size: -; j_call: TRBJ2-7; v_call: TRBV11-3; d_call: TRBD1; cdr3_aa: CASSLGTGNYGQYF; cdr3_nt: TGTGCCAGCAGCTTAGGGACAGGGAACTACGGGCAGTACTTC
clone_size: many; j_call: TRBJ2-1; v_call: TRBV15; d_call: TRBD2; cdr3_aa: CATSPLAGVMGEQFF; cdr3_nt: TGTGCCACCAGTCCCCTAGCGGGAGTAATGGGTGAGCAGTTCTTC
clone_size: -; j_call: TRBJ1-2; v_call: TRBV24-1; d_call: TRBD1; cdr3_aa: CATSEKTGFYGYTF; cdr3_nt: TGTGCCACCAGTGAAAAGACAGGGTTCTATGGCTACACCTTC
clone_size: few; j_call: TRBJ1-2; v_call: TRBV7-9; d_call: TRBD1; cdr3_aa: CAQTGTAAEGGYTF; cdr3_nt: TGTGCCCAAACCGGGACAGCGGCGGAGGGGGGCTACACCTTC
clone_size: few; j_call: TRBJ1-2; v_call: TRBV20-1; d_call: TRBD1; cdr3_aa: CSPKQGRGNYGYTF; cdr3_nt: TGCAGTCCTAAACAGGGGCGTGGGAACTATGGCTACACCTTC
clone_size: many; j_call: TRBJ2-1; v_call: TRBV7-9; d_call: -; cdr3_aa: CASSTGPFYNEQFF; cdr3_nt: TGTGCCAGCAGCACAGGGCCCTTTTACAATGAGCAGTTCTTC
clone_size: many; j_call: TRBJ1-4; v_call: TRBV7-8; d_call: TRBD1; cdr3_aa: CASSTRQGVYNEKLFF; cdr3_nt: TGTGCCAGCAGCACCCGACAGGGTGTCTATAATGAAAAACTGTTTTTT
clone_size: -; j_call: TRBJ2-1; v_call: TRBV13; d_call: -; cdr3_aa: CASSPRRGDNEQFF; cdr3_nt: TGTGCCAGCAGCCCACGGCGGGGAGACAATGAGCAGTTCTTC
clone_size: -; j_call: TRBJ1-5; v_call: TRBV12-3/TRBV12-4; d_call: -; cdr3_aa: CASSFIRQTQHF; cdr3_nt: TGTGCCAGCAGTTTCATCCGACAAACCCAGCATTTT